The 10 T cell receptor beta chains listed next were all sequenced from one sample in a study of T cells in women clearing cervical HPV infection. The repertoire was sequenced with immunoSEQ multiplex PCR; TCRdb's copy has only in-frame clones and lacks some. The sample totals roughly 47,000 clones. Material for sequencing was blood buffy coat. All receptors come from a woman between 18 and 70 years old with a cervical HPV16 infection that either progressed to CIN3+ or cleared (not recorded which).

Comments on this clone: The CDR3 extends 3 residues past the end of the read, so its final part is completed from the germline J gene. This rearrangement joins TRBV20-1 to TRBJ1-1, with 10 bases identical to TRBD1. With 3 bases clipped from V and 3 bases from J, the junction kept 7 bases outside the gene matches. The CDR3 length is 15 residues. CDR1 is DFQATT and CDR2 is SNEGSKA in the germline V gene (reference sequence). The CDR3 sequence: CSARGWTGGDTEAFF. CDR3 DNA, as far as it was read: TGCAGTGCTAGGGGATGGACAGGGGGGGACACTGAA.

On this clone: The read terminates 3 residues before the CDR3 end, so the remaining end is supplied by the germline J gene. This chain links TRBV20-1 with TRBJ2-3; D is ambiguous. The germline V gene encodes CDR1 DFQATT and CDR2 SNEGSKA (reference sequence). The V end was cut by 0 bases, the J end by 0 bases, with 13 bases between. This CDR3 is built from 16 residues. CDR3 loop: CSARDFRQTSTDTQYF. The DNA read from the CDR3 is TGCAGTGCTAGAGATTTCCGCCAGACAAGCACAGATACG.

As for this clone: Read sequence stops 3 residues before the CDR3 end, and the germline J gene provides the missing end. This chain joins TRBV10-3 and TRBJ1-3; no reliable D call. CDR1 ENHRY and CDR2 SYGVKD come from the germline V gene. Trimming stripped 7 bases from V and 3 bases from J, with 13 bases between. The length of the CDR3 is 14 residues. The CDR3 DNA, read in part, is TGTGCCATCACCGCAATGACTGGTGGAAACACC. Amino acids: CAITAMTGGNT. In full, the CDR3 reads CAITAMTGGNTIYF.

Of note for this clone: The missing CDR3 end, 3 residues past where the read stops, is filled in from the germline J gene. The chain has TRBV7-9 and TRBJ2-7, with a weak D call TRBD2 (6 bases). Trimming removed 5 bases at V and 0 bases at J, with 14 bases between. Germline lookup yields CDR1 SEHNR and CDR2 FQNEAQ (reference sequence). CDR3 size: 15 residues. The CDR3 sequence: CASSSERGFSYEQYF. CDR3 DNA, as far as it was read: TGTGCCAGCAGCAGCGAACGGGGGTTCTCCTACGAG.

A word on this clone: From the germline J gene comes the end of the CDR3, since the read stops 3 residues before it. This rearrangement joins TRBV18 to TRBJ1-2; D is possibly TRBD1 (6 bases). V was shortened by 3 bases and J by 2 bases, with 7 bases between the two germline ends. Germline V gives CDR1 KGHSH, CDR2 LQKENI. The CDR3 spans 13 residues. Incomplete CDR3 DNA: TGTGCCAGCTCACCTGGACAGAACTATGGC. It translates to CASSPGQNYG. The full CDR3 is CASSPGQNYGYTF.

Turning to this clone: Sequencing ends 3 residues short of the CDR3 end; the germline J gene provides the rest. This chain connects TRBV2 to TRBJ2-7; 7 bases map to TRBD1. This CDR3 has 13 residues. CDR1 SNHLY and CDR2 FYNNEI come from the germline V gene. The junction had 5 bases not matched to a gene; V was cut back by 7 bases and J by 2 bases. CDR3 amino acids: CASTLDRPYEQYF. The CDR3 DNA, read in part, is TGTGCCAGCACTCTGGACAGGCCCTACGAG.

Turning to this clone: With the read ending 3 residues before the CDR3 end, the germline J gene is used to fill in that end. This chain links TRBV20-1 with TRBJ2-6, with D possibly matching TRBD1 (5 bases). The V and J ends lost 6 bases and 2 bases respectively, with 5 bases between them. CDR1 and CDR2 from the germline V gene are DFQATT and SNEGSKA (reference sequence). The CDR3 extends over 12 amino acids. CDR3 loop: CSAQAGANVLTF. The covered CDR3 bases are TGCAGTGCACAGGCTGGGGCCAACGTC.

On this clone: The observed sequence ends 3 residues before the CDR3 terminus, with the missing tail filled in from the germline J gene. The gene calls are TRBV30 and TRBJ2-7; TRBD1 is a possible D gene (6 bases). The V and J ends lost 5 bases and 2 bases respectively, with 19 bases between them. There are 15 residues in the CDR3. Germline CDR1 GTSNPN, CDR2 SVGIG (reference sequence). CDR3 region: CAWGGLGDNPYEQYF. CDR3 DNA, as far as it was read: TGTGCCTGGGGGGGTCTGGGGGACAACCCCTACGAG.

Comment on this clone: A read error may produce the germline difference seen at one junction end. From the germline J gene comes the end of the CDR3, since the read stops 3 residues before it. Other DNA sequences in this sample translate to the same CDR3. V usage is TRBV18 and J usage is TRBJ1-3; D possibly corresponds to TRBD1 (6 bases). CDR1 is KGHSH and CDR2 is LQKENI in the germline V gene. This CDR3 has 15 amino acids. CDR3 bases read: TGTGCCAGCTGCCGGGACACCCACTCTGGAAACACA. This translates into CASCRDTHSGNT. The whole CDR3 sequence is CASCRDTHSGNTIYF.

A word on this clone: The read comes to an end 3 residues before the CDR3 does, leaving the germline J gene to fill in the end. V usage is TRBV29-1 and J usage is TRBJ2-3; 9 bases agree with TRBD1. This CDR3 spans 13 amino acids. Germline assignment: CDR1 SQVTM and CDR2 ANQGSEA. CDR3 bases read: TGCAGCGTACTCACAGGGGGCGAAGAGACG. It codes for CSVLTGGEET. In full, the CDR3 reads CSVLTGGEETQYF.